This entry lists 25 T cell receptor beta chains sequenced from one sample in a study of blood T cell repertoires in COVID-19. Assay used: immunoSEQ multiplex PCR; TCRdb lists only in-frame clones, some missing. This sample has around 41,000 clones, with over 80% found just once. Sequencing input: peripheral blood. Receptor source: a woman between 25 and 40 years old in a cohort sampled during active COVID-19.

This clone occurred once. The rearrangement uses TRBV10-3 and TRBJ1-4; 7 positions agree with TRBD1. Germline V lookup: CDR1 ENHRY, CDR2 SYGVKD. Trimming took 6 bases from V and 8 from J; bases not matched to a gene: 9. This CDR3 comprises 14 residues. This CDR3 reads CAIRSDRAGEKLFF. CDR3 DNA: TGTGCCATCAGATCTGACAGGGCTGGCGAAAAACTGTTTTTT.

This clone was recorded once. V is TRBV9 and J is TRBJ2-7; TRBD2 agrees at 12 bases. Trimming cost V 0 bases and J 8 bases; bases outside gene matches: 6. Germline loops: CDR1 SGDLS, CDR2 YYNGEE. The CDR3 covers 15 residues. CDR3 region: CASSVDPSGREKQYF. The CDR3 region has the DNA TGTGCCAGCAGCGTAGACCCTAGCGGGAGGGAGAAGCAGTACTTC.

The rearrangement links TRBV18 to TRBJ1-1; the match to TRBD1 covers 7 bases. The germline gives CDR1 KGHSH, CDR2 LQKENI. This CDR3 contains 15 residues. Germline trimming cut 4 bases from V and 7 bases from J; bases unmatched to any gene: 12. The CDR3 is CASSLPKRQGGEAFF. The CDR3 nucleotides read TGTGCCAGCTCACTACCGAAACGACAGGGCGGTGAAGCTTTCTTT.

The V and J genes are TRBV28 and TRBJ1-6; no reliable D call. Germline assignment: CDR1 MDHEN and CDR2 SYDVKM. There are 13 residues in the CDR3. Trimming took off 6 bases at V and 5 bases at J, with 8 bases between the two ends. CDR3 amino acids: CASRPSHNSPLHF. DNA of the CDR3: TGTGCCAGCAGACCGAGTCATAATTCACCCCTCCACTTT.

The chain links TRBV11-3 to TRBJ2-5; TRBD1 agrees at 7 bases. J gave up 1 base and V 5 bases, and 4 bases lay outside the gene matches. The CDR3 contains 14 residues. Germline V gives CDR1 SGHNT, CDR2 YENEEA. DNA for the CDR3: TGTGCCAGCAGCCGCCGGGACAGCCAAGAGACCCAGTACTTC. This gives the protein CASSRRDSQETQYF.

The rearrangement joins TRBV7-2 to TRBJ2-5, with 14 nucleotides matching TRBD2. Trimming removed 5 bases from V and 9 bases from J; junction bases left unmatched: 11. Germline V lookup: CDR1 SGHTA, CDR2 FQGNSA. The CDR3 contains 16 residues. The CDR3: CASSIRGLAGGRAQYF. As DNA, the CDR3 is TGTGCCAGCAGCATCAGAGGACTAGCGGGAGGCAGGGCCCAGTACTTC.

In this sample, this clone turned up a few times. The CDR3 here is CASSSDSIYGYTF. Here the CDR3 DNA reads TGTGCCAGCAGCTCAGACAGCATCTATGGCTACACCTTC. This rearrangement joins TRBV7-9 to TRBJ1-2, with TRBD1 as a possible D gene (5 bases). This CDR3 has 13 residues. V was shortened by 4 bases and J by 4 bases, with 10 bases between the two germline ends. The germline V gene encodes CDR1 SEHNR and CDR2 FQNEAQ (reference sequence).

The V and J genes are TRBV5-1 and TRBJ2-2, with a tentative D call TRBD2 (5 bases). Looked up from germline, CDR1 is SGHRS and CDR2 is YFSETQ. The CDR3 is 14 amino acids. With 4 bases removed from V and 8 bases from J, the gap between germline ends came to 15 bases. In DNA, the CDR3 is TGCGCCAGCAGCAAAACACTAGTTTCTGGGGAGCTGTTTTTT. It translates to CASSKTLVSGELFF. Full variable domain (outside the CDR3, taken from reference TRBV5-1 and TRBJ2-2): KAGVTQTPRYLIKTRGQQVTLSCSPISGHRSVSWYQQTPGQGLQFLFEYFSETQRNKGNFPGRFSGRQFSNSRSEMNVSTLELGDSALYLCASSKTLVSGELFFGEGSRLTVL.

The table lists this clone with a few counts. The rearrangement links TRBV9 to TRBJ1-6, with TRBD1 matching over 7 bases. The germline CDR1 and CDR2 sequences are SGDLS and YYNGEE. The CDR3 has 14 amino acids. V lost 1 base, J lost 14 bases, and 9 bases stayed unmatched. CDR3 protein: CASSVLGQASSLHF. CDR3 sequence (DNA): TGTGCCAGCAGCGTATTAGGACAGGCTAGCTCCCTCCACTTT.

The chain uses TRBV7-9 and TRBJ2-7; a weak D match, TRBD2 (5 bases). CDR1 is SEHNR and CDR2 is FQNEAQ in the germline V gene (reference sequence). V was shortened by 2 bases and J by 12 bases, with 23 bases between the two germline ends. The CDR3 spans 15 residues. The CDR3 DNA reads TGTGCCAGCAGCTTATTCTGGGCTATCCGGGAAGGTAGGTACTTC. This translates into CASSLFWAIREGRYF.

The CDR3 reads CATSEPKVPEGAFF. The CDR3 coding sequence is TGTGCCACCAGTGAACCAAAGGTACCCGAGGGCGCTTTCTTT. V and J are TRBV24-1 and TRBJ1-1, with D unclear. The CDR3 is 14 amino acids. CDR1 is KGHDR and CDR2 is SFDVKD in the germline V gene. Trimming removed 4 bases at V and 11 bases at J, with 19 bases between.

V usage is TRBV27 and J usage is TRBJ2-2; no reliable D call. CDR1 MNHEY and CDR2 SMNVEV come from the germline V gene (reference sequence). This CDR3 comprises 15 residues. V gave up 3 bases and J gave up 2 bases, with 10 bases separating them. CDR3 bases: TGTGCCAGCAGTTTTATCCCTGTTAACACCGGGGAGCTGTTTTTT. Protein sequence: CASSFIPVNTGELFF.

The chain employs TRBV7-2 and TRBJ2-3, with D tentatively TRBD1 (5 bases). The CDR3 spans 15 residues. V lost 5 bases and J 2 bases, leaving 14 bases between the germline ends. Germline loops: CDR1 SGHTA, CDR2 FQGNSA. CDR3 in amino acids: CASSPRWGLTDTQYF. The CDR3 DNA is TGTGCCAGCAGCCCCCGATGGGGCCTCACAGATACGCAGTATTTT.

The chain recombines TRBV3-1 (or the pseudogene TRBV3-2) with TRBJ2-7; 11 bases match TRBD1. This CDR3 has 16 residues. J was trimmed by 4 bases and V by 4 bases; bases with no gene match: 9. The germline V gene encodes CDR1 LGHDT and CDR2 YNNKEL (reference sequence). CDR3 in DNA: TGTGCCAGCAGCCGTGGTGGGGACAGGGGGGTATACGAGCAGTACTTC. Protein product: CASSRGGDRGVYEQYF.

CDR3 in amino acids: CASSLSGGDEQFF. The CDR3 coding sequence is TGTGCCAGCAGCTTGTCAGGGGGCGATGAGCAGTTCTTC. This chain uses TRBV5-6 with TRBJ2-1; 8 bases line up with TRBD1. The length of the CDR3 is 13 residues. Trimming cost V 1 base and J 8 bases; bases outside gene matches: 2. Germline CDR1 and CDR2: SGHDT and YYEEEE.

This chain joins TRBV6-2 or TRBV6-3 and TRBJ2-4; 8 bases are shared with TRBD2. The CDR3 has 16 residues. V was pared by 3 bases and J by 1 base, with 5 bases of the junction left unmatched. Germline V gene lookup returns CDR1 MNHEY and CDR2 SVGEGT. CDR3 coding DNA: TGTGCCAGCAGTTATGGGGCTAGCGGGGCCAAAAACATTCAGTACTTC. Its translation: CASSYGASGAKNIQYF.

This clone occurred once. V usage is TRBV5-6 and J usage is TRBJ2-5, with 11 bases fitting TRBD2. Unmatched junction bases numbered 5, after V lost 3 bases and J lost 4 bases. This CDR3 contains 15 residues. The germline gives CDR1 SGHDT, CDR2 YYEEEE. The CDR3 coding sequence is TGTGCCAGCAGCTCCCTAGCGGGAGGAGGAGAGACCCAGTACTTC. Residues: CASSSLAGGGETQYF.

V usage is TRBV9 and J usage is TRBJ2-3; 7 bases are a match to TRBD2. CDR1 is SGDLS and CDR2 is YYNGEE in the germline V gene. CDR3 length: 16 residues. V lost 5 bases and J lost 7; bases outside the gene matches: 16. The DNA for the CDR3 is TGTGCCAGCAGTCCACCGGGGGGAGGCCCCCGGTATACGCAGTATTTT. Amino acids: CASSPPGGGPRYTQYF. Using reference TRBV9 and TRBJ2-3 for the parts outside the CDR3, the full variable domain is DSGVTQTPKHLITATGQRVTLRCSPRSGDLSVYWYQQSLDQGLQFLIQYYNGEERAKGNILERFSAQQFPDLHSELNLSSLELGDSALYFCASSPPGGGPRYTQYFGPGTRLTVL.

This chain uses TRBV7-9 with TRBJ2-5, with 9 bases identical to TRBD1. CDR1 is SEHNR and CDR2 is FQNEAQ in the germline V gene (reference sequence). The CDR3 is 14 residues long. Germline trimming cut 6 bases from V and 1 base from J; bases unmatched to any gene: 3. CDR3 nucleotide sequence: TGTGCCAGCAGGACAGGGGGTTTCCAAGAGACCCAGTACTTC. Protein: CASRTGGFQETQYF.

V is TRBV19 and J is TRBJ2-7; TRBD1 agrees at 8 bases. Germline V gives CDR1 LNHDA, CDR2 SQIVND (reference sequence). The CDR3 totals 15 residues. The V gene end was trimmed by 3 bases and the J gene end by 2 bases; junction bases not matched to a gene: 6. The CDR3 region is CASSIAGTGTYEQYF. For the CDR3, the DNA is TGTGCCAGTAGTATCGCCGGGACAGGCACCTACGAGCAGTACTTC.

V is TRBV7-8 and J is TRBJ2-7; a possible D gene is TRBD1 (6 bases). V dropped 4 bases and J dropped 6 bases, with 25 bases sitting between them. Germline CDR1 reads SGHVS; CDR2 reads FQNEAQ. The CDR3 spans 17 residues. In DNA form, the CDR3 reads TGTGCCAGCAGCTCGGCCTACCCCGACAGGCAATCCAGCGAGCAGTACTTC. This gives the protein CASSSAYPDRQSSEQYF.

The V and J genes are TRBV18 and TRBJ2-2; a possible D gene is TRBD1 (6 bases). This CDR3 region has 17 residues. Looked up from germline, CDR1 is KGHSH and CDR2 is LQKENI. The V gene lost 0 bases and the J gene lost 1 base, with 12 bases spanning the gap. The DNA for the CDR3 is TGTGCCAGCTCACCACCAAACAGGGTCGGGAACACCGGGGAGCTGTTTTTT. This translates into CASSPPNRVGNTGELFF.

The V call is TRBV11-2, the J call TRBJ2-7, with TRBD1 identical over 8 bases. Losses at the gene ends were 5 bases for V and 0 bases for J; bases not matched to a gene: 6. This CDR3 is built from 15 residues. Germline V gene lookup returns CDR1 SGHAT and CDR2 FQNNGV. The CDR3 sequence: CASSLLGQGSYEQYF. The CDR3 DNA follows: TGTGCCAGCAGCCTACTCGGACAGGGCTCCTACGAGCAGTACTTC.

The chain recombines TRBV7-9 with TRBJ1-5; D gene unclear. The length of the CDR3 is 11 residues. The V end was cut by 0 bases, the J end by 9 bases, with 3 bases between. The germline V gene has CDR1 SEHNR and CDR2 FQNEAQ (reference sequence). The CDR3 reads CASSLAGPQHF. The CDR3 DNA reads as TGTGCCAGCAGCTTAGCCGGGCCCCAGCATTTT.

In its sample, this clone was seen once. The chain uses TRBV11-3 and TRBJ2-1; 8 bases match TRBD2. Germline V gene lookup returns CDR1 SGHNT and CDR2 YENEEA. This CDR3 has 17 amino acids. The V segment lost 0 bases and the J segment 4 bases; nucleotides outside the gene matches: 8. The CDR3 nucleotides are TGTGCCAGCAGCTTAGATTTACTAGCGGAGGCATACAATGAGCAGTTCTTC. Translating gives CASSLDLLAEAYNEQFF.